This TCR beta chain was captured in a study of blood T cells in healthy people across ages. The study, taken as a whole, reports: Observed TCR beta diversity per million T cells went down as age went up. This fall followed a roughly linear course with age.

Alongside a J-beta primer mix, a sample-barcoded 5' primer served in a second PCR lasting about 7 to 11 cycles. TCRdb ran MiXCR on the 5' RACE reads and lists one entry per CDR3 protein. The repertoire holds fewer than 2,000,000 distinct CDR3 sequences, with 30% to 40% as singletons. This clonotype was found a few times. What it binds is not known. The CDR3 totals 18 residues. After removal of 3 bases from V and 0 bases from J, the junction contained 6 bases not matched to a gene. The germline gives CDR1 SGHTA, CDR2 FQGTGA. The chain is built from TRBV7-3 and TRBJ2-6, with 9 bases aligning to TRBD2. Sequenced sample: blood. This clonotype was obtained from a woman in her 30s in good health. DNA of the CDR3: TGTGCCAGCAGCTTCTTAGCGGGGGATCTCTCTGGGGCCAACGTCCTGACTTTC. Encoded protein: CASSFLAGDLSGANVLTF.